The 21 T cell receptor beta chains reported below all come from one sample, sequenced in a study of blood T cell repertoires in COVID-19. Clones were sequenced by immunoSEQ multiplex PCR, and TCRdb holds only the in-frame ones, with some missing. The sample has approximately 150,000 clones, roughly 88% seen once. Sequencing was performed on PBMCs or T cells enriched from blood (not recorded which). The receptors were gathered from a man between 50 and 59 years old who had recovered from COVID-19.

CDR3 nucleotide sequence: TGTGCCAGCAGCGAGCGCGGGGCCGGCCGGCCCTATGGCTACACCTTC. This gives the protein CASSERGAGRPYGYTF. The chain joins TRBV13 to TRBJ1-2; possibly TRBD1 for D (5 bases). The CDR3 contains 16 residues. Trimming took 5 bases from V and 4 from J, leaving 20 bases between them. Germline V gene lookup returns CDR1 PRHDT and CDR2 FYEKMQ (reference sequence).

The V call is TRBV11-2, the J call TRBJ1-1, with TRBD1 matching over 9 bases. Per germline, CDR1 SGHAT and CDR2 FQNNGV. V was pared by 5 bases and J by 11 bases, with 9 bases of the junction left unmatched. This CDR3 contains 13 residues. CDR3 residues: CASSPNRDRDAFF. The CDR3 bases are TGTGCCAGCAGCCCGAACCGGGACAGGGACGCTTTCTTT.

The chain joins TRBV6-1 to TRBJ2-7; TRBD2 matches at 11 bases. Germline CDR1 MNHNS, CDR2 SASEGT. The CDR3 is made up of 15 amino acids. V shed 0 bases and J 2 bases; nucleotides not matched to a gene: 0. The DNA of the CDR3 is TGTGCCAGCAGTGAAGCTAGCGGGGGGGCCTACGAGCAGTACTTC. Translating gives CASSEASGGAYEQYF.

The rearrangement joins TRBV19 to TRBJ1-1; possible D gene TRBD1, 5 bases. The CDR3 contains 14 residues. Per germline, CDR1 LNHDA and CDR2 SQIVND (reference sequence). V was clipped by 2 bases and J by 7 bases, with 14 bases between them. The CDR3: CASSIYRGIGEAFF. The DNA for the CDR3 is TGTGCCAGTAGTATATATCGGGGGATTGGTGAAGCTTTCTTT.

There are a few counts of this clone. The chain has TRBV10-3 and TRBJ1-5; D is unclear. V lost 6 bases to trimming and J lost 1 base, with 16 bases between them. The CDR3 runs 16 residues. The germline V gene has CDR1 ENHRY and CDR2 SYGVKD. The CDR3 sequence: CAISKTAGVSNQPQHF. Here the CDR3 DNA reads TGTGCCATCAGCAAGACGGCGGGAGTGAGCAATCAGCCCCAGCATTTT.

This chain joins TRBV7-8 and TRBJ1-1; 8 positions match TRBD1. CDR1 and CDR2 (germline): SGHVS, FQNEAQ. V trimming: 5 bases; J trimming: 7 bases; junction bases outside the gene matches: 6. This CDR3 is 13 amino acids long. The CDR3: CASSLGQGIEAFF. The CDR3 DNA sequence: TGTGCCAGCAGCCTAGGACAGGGCATTGAAGCTTTCTTT.

The chain employs TRBV5-1 and TRBJ2-3; TRBD2 aligns across 7 bases. V lost 1 base to trimming and J lost 0 bases; unmatched junction nucleotides: 14. There are 19 residues in the CDR3. CDR1 and CDR2 from the germline V gene are SGHRS and YFSETQ. The CDR3 region is CASSLWGGLLGLSTDTQYF. CDR3 nucleotide sequence: TGCGCCAGCAGCTTGTGGGGGGGACTCCTCGGTTTAAGCACAGATACGCAGTATTTT.

The chain links TRBV4-1 to TRBJ1-2, with TRBD1 matching over 7 bases. V lost 4 bases, J lost 7 bases, and 9 bases stayed unmatched. Germline V CDR1 and CDR2: MGHRA, YSYEKL. The length of the CDR3 is 14 residues. CDR3 sequence (DNA): TGCGCCAGCAGCCTGACCGGGACAGAACCTGGCTACACCTTC. It is translated as CASSLTGTEPGYTF.

V and J are TRBV15 and TRBJ1-5; TRBD1 is a possible D gene (5 bases). From germline, CDR1 is LNHNV and CDR2 YYDKDF (reference sequence). The CDR3 length is 13 residues. The V gene lost 0 bases and the J gene lost 12 bases, with 12 bases spanning the gap. The CDR3: CATSRDGADIQHF. CDR3 DNA: TGTGCCACCAGCAGAGATGGGGCAGACATCCAGCATTTT.

This chain joins TRBV7-9 and TRBJ2-7; D may be TRBD1 (6 bases). With 5 bases removed from V and 2 bases from J, the gap between germline ends came to 13 bases. This CDR3 region has 14 residues. The germline V gene has CDR1 SEHNR and CDR2 FQNEAQ (reference sequence). The CDR3 region is CASSQGQKAYEQYF. The CDR3 coding sequence is TGTGCCAGCAGCCAGGGACAAAAAGCCTACGAGCAGTACTTC.

This clone was counted a few times. Written as DNA, the CDR3 is TGTGCCAGCTCAATCCGGGAGAACACTGAAGCTTTCTTT. This codes for CASSIRENTEAFF. The rearrangement links TRBV18 to TRBJ1-1, with D hard to call. CDR1 and CDR2 from the germline V gene are KGHSH and LQKENI. V was shortened by 5 bases and J by 1 base, with 8 bases between the two germline ends. The CDR3 length is 13 residues.

The chain couples TRBV11-2 to TRBJ2-1, with 8 bases lining up with TRBD2. The germline gives CDR1 SGHAT, CDR2 FQNNGV. J gave up 0 bases and V 6 bases, and 4 bases lay outside the gene matches. This CDR3 has 15 residues. The CDR3 here is CASRLAGGSYNEQFF. The CDR3 coding sequence is TGTGCCAGCAGGCTAGCGGGTGGCTCCTACAATGAGCAGTTCTTC.

Here the CDR3 DNA reads TGCAGTGCTAGTTGGGGGGGACGAGGTGAGCAGTTCTTC. This translates into CSASWGGRGEQFF. The rearrangement uses TRBV20-1 and TRBJ2-1, with 7 nucleotides matching TRBD2. Germline V gene sequence: CDR1 DFQATT, CDR2 SNEGSKA (reference sequence). The CDR3 totals 13 residues. V dropped 3 bases and J dropped 9; count of bases not matched to a gene: 8.

The V gene is TRBV7-6, the J gene TRBJ1-6, with 9 bases that match TRBD1. The J segment lost 5 bases and the V segment lost 5 bases, leaving 4 bases of the junction unmatched. CDR1 is SGHVS, CDR2 FNYEAQ, per germline. CDR3 length: 15 residues. Here the CDR3 DNA reads TGTGCCAGCAGCCTGGGACAGGGCAATAATTCACCCCTCCACTTT. The encoded protein is CASSLGQGNNSPLHF.

This clone was observed once. The chain recombines TRBV28 with TRBJ1-6; 8 positions agree with TRBD1. The germline V gene encodes CDR1 MDHEN and CDR2 SYDVKM. CDR3 size: 14 residues. Trimming cost V 4 bases and J 7 bases; bases outside gene matches: 3. In DNA, the CDR3 is TGTGCCAGCAGTTACACAGGGGGGAATTCACCCCTCCACTTT. Protein sequence: CASSYTGGNSPLHF.

This sequence joins TRBV18 and TRBJ1-4; 9 bases fit TRBD1. The CDR3 sequence is 17 residues long. Germline lookup yields CDR1 KGHSH and CDR2 LQKENI. V dropped 5 bases and J dropped 4; count of bases not matched to a gene: 11. CDR3 nucleotide sequence: TGTGCCAGCTCAGCAAATGGCCCGGGACAGGGTAATGAAAAACTGTTTTTT. This gives the protein CASSANGPGQGNEKLFF. Supplemented by reference TRBV18 and TRBJ1-4, the full variable domain reads NAGVMQNPRHLVRRRGQEARLRCSPMKGHSHVYWYRQLPEEGLKFMVYLQKENIIDESGMPKERFSAEFPKEGPSILRIQQVVRGDSAAYFCASSANGPGQGNEKLFFGSGTQLSVL.

This clone was seen only once. This chain connects TRBV24-1 to TRBJ2-7; the match to TRBD1 covers 11 bases. There are 15 residues in the CDR3. Losses at the gene ends were 4 bases for V and 7 bases for J; bases not matched to a gene: 8. From germline, CDR1 is KGHDR and CDR2 SFDVKD. The CDR3 bases are TGTGCCACCAGTGACCATGGACAGGGGGCGGGTGAGCAGTACTTC. This codes for CATSDHGQGAGEQYF.

The chain carries TRBV21-1 and TRBJ2-5; the listed D gene, TRBD2, was not tested against the DNA. TRBV21-1 is recorded as a pseudogene. The CDR3 has 17 amino acids. CDR3 DNA sequence: TGTGCCAGCAGCAAAGCGAGGGTCGGATTATACCAAGAGACCCAGTACTTC. Its translation: CASSKARVGLYQETQYF.

This sequence joins TRBV7-2 and TRBJ2-3; D ambiguous. The CDR3 runs 15 residues. Germline V CDR1 and CDR2: SGHTA, FQGNSA. With 5 bases removed from V and 0 bases from J, the gap between germline ends came to 12 bases. Here the CDR3 reads CASSPYLISTDTQYF. As DNA, the CDR3 is TGTGCCAGCAGCCCCTACTTAATTAGCACAGATACGCAGTATTTT.

The chain links TRBV6-5 to TRBJ1-1, with D hard to call. The V gene's germline CDR1 is MNHEY and CDR2 SVGAGI. CDR3 length: 15 amino acids. Between the trimmed V and J ends, which lost 3 bases and 1 base, there was a span of 12 bases. The chain's CDR3 is CASSYTPKQNTEAFF. CDR3 DNA: TGTGCCAGCAGTTATACCCCGAAACAGAACACTGAAGCTTTCTTT.

The chain has TRBV5-8 and TRBJ1-5, with TRBD1 identical over 11 bases. The V segment lost 4 bases and the J segment 1 base; nucleotides outside the gene matches: 4. CDR3 length equals 16 residues. Germline V CDR1 and CDR2: SGHTS, YDEGEE. The CDR3 sequence is CASSSGTGGSNQPQHF. The CDR3 nucleotides are TGTGCCAGCAGCAGTGGGACAGGGGGGAGCAATCAGCCCCAGCATTTT.